The 2 T cell receptor beta chains below all came from one sample that was sequenced in a study of PD-L1 blockade in urothelial cancer. Noted time point: pretreatment peripheral blood. Clones were read by immunoSEQ multiplex PCR, and TCRdb kept only the in-frame ones, dropping some. This table holds 50,000 or so clones, roughly 86% found once. The sequencing here drew on PBMCs, taken around atezolizumab (anti-PD-L1) treatment. The receptors were sampled from a man aged 60-69 years with urothelial cancer.

The genes are TRBV4-1 and TRBJ1-2, with D maybe TRBD1 (5 bases). Germline V gene lookup returns CDR1 MGHRA and CDR2 YSYEKL. V lost 1 base, J lost 5 bases, and 17 bases lay in between. The CDR3 consists of 16 residues. The CDR3 loop reads CASSQGRGIAYYGYTF. CDR3 sequence (DNA): TGCGCCAGCAGCCAAGGACGGGGGATCGCCTATTATGGCTACACCTTC.

The chain combines TRBV5-6 with TRBJ1-6; 11 bases line up with TRBD1. The CDR3 loop spans 16 amino acids. J lost 8 bases, V lost 4 bases, and 8 bases had no gene match. Per germline, CDR1 SGHDT and CDR2 YYEEEE. CDR3 bases: TGTGCCAGCAGCATACGAGGACAGGGGGCTTATTCACCCCTCCACTTT. This gives the protein CASSIRGQGAYSPLHF.